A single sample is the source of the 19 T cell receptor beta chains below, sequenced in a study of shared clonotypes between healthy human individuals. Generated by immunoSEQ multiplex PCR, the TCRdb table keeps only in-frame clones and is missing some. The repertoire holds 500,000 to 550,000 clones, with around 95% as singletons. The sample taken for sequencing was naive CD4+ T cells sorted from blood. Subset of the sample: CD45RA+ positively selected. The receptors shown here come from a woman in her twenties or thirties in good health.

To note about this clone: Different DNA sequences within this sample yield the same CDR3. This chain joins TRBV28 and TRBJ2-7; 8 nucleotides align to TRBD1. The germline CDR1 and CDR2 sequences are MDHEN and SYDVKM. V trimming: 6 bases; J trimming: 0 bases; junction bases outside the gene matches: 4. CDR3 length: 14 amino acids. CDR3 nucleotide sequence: TGTGCCAGCAGCTCAACAGGGGGCTCCTACGAGCAGTACTTC. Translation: CASSSTGGSYEQYF.

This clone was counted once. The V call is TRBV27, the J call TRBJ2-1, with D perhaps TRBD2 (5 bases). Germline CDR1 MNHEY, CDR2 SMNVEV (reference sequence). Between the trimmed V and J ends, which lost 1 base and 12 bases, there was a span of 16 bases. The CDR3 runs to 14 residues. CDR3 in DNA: TGTGCCAGCAGTTTATTTGACCGGGATTCAAGGCAGTTCTTC. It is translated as CASSLFDRDSRQFF.

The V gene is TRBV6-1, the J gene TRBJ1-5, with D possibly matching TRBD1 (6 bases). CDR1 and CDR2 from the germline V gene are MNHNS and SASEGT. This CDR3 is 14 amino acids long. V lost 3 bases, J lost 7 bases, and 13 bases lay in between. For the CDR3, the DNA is TGTGCCAGCAGTGACGTCCGGGGGGCGCAGCCCCAGCATTTT. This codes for CASSDVRGAQPQHF.

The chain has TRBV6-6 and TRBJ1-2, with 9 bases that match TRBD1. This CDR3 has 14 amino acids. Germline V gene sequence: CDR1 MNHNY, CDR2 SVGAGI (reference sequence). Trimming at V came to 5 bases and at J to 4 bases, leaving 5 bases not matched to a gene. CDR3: CASSTGGKGYGYTF. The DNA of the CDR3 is TGTGCCAGCAGTACAGGGGGCAAGGGCTATGGCTACACCTTC.

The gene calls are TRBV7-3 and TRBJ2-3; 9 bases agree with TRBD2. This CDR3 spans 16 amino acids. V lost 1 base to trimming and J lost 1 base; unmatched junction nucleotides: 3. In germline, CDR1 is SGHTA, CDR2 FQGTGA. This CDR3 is CASSLISGSGTDTQYF. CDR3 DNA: TGTGCCAGCAGCTTAATTAGCGGGAGTGGCACAGATACGCAGTATTTT.

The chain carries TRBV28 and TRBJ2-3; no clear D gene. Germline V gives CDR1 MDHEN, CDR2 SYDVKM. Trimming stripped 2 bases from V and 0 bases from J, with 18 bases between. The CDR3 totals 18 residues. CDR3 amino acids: CASSLDSFRATSTDTQYF. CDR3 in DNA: TGTGCCAGCAGTTTAGACTCATTCCGGGCCACTAGCACAGATACGCAGTATTTT.

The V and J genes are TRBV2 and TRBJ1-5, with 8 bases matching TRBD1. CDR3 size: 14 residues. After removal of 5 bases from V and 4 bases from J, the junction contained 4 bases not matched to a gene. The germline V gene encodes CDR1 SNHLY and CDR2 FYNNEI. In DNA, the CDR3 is TGTGCCAGCAGTAATGACAGGGGTAATCAGCCCCAGCATTTT. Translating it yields CASSNDRGNQPQHF.

The CDR3: CASSPENNEQFF. In DNA form, the CDR3 reads TGTGCCAGCAGCCCCGAGAACAATGAGCAGTTCTTC. The rearrangement links TRBV11-3 to TRBJ2-1, with D uncertain. This CDR3 spans 12 amino acids. Germline V gives CDR1 SGHNT, CDR2 YENEEA. Between the trimmed V and J ends, which lost 5 bases and 5 bases, there was a span of 7 bases.

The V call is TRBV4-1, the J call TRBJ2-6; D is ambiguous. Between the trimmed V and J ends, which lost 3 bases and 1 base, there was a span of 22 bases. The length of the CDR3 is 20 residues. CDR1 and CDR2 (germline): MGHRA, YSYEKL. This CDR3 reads CASSQTPVPGDRSGANVLTF. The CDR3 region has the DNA TGCGCCAGCAGCCAGACCCCAGTCCCAGGAGATCGGTCTGGGGCCAACGTCCTGACTTTC.

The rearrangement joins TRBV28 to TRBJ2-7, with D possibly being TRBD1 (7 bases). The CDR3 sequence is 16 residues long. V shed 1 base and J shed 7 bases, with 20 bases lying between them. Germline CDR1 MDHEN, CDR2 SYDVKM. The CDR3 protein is CASSLSSRDRDSEQYF. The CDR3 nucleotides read TGTGCCAGCAGTTTATCGAGCCGAGACAGGGACTCGGAGCAGTACTTC.

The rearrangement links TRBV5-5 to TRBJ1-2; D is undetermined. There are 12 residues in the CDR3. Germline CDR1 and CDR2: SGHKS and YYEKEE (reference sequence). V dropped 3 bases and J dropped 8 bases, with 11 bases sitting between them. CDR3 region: CASSSGSRGYTF. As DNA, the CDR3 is TGTGCCAGCAGCTCCGGGAGCCGGGGCTACACCTTC.

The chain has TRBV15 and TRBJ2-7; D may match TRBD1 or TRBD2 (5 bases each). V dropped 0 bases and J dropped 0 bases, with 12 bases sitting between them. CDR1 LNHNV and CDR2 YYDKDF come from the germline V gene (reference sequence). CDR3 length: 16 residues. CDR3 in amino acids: CATSRDLGTASYEQYF. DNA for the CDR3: TGTGCCACCAGCAGAGATCTGGGGACGGCCTCCTACGAGCAGTACTTC.

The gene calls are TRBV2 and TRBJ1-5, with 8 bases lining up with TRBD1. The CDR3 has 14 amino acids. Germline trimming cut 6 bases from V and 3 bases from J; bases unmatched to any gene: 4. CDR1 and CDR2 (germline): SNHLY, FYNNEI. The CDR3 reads CASSGTGDNQPQHF. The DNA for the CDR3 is TGTGCCAGCAGCGGGACAGGAGACAATCAGCCCCAGCATTTT.

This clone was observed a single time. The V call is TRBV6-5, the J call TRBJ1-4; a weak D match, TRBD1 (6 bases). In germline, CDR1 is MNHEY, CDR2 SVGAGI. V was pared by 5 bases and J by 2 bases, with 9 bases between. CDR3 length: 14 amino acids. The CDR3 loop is CASSLGGTNEKLFF. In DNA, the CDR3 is TGTGCCAGCAGTCTGGGGGGCACTAATGAAAAACTGTTTTTT.

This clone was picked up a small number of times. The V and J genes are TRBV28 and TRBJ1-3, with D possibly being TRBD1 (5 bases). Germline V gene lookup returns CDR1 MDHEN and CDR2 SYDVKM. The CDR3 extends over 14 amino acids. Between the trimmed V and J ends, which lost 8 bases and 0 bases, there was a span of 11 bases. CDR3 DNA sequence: TGTGCCAGCTTGACAGTGAGCTCTGGAAACACCATATATTTT. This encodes CASLTVSSGNTIYF. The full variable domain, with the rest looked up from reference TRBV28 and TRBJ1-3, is DVKVTQSSRYLVKRTGEKVFLECVQDMDHENMFWYRQDPGLGLRLIYFSYDVKMKEKGDIPEGYSVSREKKERFSLILESASTNQTSMYLCASLTVSSGNTIYFGEGSWLTVV.

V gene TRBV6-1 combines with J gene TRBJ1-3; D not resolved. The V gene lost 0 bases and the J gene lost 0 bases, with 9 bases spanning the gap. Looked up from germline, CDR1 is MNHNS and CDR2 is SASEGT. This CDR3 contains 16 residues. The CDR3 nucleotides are TGTGCCAGCAGTGAAGCGATAGGCAGCTCTGGAAACACCATATATTTT. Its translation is CASSEAIGSSGNTIYF.

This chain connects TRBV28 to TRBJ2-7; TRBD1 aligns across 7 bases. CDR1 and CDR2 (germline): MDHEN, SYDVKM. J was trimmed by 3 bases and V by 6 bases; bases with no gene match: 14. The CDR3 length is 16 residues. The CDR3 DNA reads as TGTGCCAGCAGGCCACAAACGAGGGGGACAGACTACGAGCAGTACTTC. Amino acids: CASRPQTRGTDYEQYF. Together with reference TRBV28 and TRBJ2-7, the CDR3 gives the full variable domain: DVKVTQSSRYLVKRTGEKVFLECVQDMDHENMFWYRQDPGLGLRLIYFSYDVKMKEKGDIPEGYSVSREKKERFSLILESASTNQTSMYLCASRPQTRGTDYEQYFGPGTRLTVT.

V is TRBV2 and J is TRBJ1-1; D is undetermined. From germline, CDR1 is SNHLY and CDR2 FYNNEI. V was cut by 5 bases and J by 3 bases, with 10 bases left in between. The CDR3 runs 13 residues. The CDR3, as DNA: TGTGCCAGCAGTCCCAACCTACACACTGAAGCTTTCTTT. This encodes CASSPNLHTEAFF. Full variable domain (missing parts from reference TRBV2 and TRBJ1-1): EPEVTQTPSHQVTQMGQEVILRCVPISNHLYFYWYRQILGQKVEFLVSFYNNEISEKSEIFDDQFSVERPDGSNFTLKIRSTKLEDSAMYFCASSPNLHTEAFFGQGTRLTVV.

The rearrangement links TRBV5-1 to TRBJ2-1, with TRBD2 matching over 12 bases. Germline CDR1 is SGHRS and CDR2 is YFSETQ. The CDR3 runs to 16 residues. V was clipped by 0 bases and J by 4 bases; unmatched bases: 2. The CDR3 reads CASSLATSGRYNEQFF. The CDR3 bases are TGCGCCAGCAGCTTGGCGACTAGCGGGAGATACAATGAGCAGTTCTTC.